One sample yielded the 18 T cell receptor beta chains listed below, sequenced in a study of Ad26.COV2.S vaccination and SARS-CoV-2 variants. The method was immunoSEQ multiplex PCR; TCRdb's version includes in-frame clones alone and lacks a portion of them. The sample records 350,000 to 500,000 clones, roughly 90% being singletons. Treatment given: some 20 received Ad26.COV2.S at low or high dose, single or two shots; 5 received placebo; per-sample allocation not given. Sample collection was performed on day 63 after the first vaccine or placebo injection. The sequencing here drew on peripheral blood, taken in a trial of Ad26.COV2.S vaccine versus placebo. The receptors derive from a person aged 18-60 years who received the Ad26.COV2.S COVID-19 vaccine or a placebo.

The chain employs TRBV6-5 and TRBJ2-1, with D perhaps matching TRBD2 (5 bases). CDR1 is MNHEY, CDR2 SVGAGI, per germline. This CDR3 has 15 amino acids. The V end lost 5 bases, the J end lost 4 bases, and 15 bases lay between the germline ends. The CDR3 loop reads CASSKIGLTYNEQFF. The CDR3 coding sequence is TGTGCCAGCAGTAAAATAGGACTGACTTACAATGAGCAGTTCTTC.

The chain carries TRBV27 and TRBJ1-6; no firm D call. V lost 2 bases and J lost 6, with 5 bases in between. The CDR3 consists of 13 residues. CDR1 is MNHEY and CDR2 is SMNVEV in the germline V gene (reference sequence). This CDR3 reads CASSLGLNSPLHF. The CDR3 DNA sequence: TGTGCCAGCAGTTTAGGGCTTAATTCACCCCTCCACTTT.

The chain joins TRBV14 to TRBJ1-1; the D is unclear. The germline V gene encodes CDR1 SGHDN and CDR2 FVKESK. Trimming removed 4 bases from V and 7 bases from J, with 10 bases in between. The CDR3 extends over 12 amino acids. The CDR3 region is CASSPQGLEAFF. The CDR3 nucleotides read TGTGCCAGCAGCCCCCAAGGCCTTGAAGCTTTCTTT. Supplemented by reference TRBV14 and TRBJ1-1, the full variable domain reads EAGVTQFPSHSVIEKGQTVTLRCDPISGHDNLYWYRRVMGKEIKFLLHFVKESKQDESGMPNNRFLAERTGGTYSTLKVQPAELEDSGVYFCASSPQGLEAFFGQGTRLTVV.

The rearrangement links TRBV7-2 to TRBJ1-2; D is possibly TRBD1 (5 bases). V lost 1 base and J lost 7, with 10 bases in between. This CDR3 has 13 residues. The germline V gene encodes CDR1 SGHTA and CDR2 FQGNSA. The CDR3 spells CASSLDRTLGYTF. CDR3 DNA: TGTGCCAGCAGCTTAGACAGGACCCTTGGCTACACCTTC.

The J gene is TRBJ2-7, the V gene TRBV11-2; D is unclear. The CDR3 has 16 residues. The germline CDR1 and CDR2 sequences are SGHAT and FQNNGV. Trimming removed 5 bases from V and 1 base from J, with 18 bases in between. This CDR3 reads CASSRLELGLSYEQYF. The CDR3 DNA reads TGTGCCAGCAGCAGACTCGAGCTGGGCCTATCCTACGAGCAGTACTTC.

CDR3 region: CASSRTSGGRLTDTQYF. The CDR3 DNA is TGTGCCAGCAGTCGGACTAGCGGGGGGAGGTTAACAGATACGCAGTATTTT. V and J are TRBV28 and TRBJ2-3; 14 bases fit TRBD2. There are 17 residues in the CDR3. Germline CDR1 reads MDHEN; CDR2 reads SYDVKM. The J segment lost 3 bases and the V segment lost 5 bases, leaving 7 bases of the junction unmatched.

The chain uses TRBV19 and TRBJ1-5, with no clear D. V gave up 3 bases and J gave up 7 bases, with 13 bases separating them. This CDR3 contains 14 residues. From germline, CDR1 is LNHDA and CDR2 SQIVND (reference sequence). CDR3 sequence reads: CASSMVAGPQPQHF. The CDR3 DNA reads as TGTGCCAGTAGTATGGTCGCCGGGCCGCAGCCCCAGCATTTT.

This sequence joins TRBV30 and TRBJ1-2; D is undetermined. V lost 5 bases, J lost 4 bases, and 11 bases lay in between. The CDR3 is 12 residues long. Germline CDR1 and CDR2: GTSNPN and SVGIG (reference sequence). The CDR3 sequence: CAWRDWPYGYTF. CDR3 DNA sequence: TGTGCCTGGCGAGACTGGCCCTATGGCTACACCTTC.

This chain connects TRBV29-1 to TRBJ1-4; perhaps TRBD1 as D (5 bases). The ends were cut back, 0 bases at V and 7 bases at J, with 15 bases in the middle. Germline V gene sequence: CDR1 SQVTM, CDR2 ANQGSEA. This CDR3 contains 15 residues. The CDR3 bases are TGCAGCGTTGAAGATCTCGGGAGCGGGGGTGAAAAACTGTTTTTT. Translated: CSVEDLGSGGEKLFF. The entire variable domain, with the rest obtained from reference TRBV29-1 and TRBJ1-4, is as follows: SAVISQKPSRDICQRGTSLTIQCQVDSQVTMMFWYRQQPGQSLTLIATANQGSEATYESGFVIDKFPISRPNLTFSTLTVSNMSPEDSSIYLCSVEDLGSGGEKLFFGSGTQLSVL.

The chain uses TRBV28 and TRBJ1-2; TRBD1 is a possible D gene (5 bases). Germline V gene data show CDR1 as MDHEN and CDR2 as SYDVKM. With 4 bases removed from V and 6 bases from J, the gap between germline ends came to 18 bases. The CDR3 covers 15 residues. In DNA form, the CDR3 reads TGTGCCAGCAGTTCCCCACAGGTATGGTTCGATGGCTACACCTTC. Amino acid sequence: CASSSPQVWFDGYTF.

The genes are TRBV6-5 and TRBJ2-7, with D unresolved. The germline V gene has CDR1 MNHEY and CDR2 SVGAGI. This CDR3 contains 11 residues. V was trimmed by 5 bases and J by 6 bases, leaving 8 bases between them. The CDR3 DNA sequence: TGTGCCAGCAGTCGGCTTGGCGAGCAGTACTTC. Translated: CASSRLGEQYF.

CDR3 residues: CASSDPDRGPYEQYF. The CDR3 nucleotides are TGTGCCAGCAGTGACCCGGACAGGGGGCCCTACGAGCAGTACTTC. The rearrangement links TRBV2 to TRBJ2-7; 11 bases are a match to TRBD1. The CDR3 has 15 amino acids. Germline values: CDR1 SNHLY, CDR2 FYNNEI. The junction had 3 bases not matched to a gene; V was cut back by 3 bases and J by 2 bases.

This clone was counted many times. The chain employs TRBV7-9 and TRBJ1-4, with no clear D. V lost 4 bases, J lost 2 bases, and 17 bases lay in between. Germline assignment: CDR1 SEHNR and CDR2 FQNEAQ (reference sequence). The CDR3 has 17 amino acids. The CDR3: CASSSPRREGTNEKLFF. The CDR3 DNA reads TGTGCCAGCAGCTCCCCCAGGAGAGAGGGCACTAATGAAAAACTGTTTTTT. The full variable domain, in which reference TRBV7-9 and TRBJ1-4 provide the parts outside the CDR3, is DTGVSQNPRHKITKRGQNVTFRCDPISEHNRLYWYRQTLGQGPEFLTYFQNEAQLEKSRLLSDRFSAERPKGSFSTLEIQRTEQGDSAMYLCASSSPRREGTNEKLFFGSGTQLSVL.

This clone was counted a few times. This chain joins TRBV28 and TRBJ2-7; D remains ambiguous. The CDR3 is 13 amino acids. The V gene's germline CDR1 is MDHEN and CDR2 SYDVKM. Trimming left V 0 bases short and J 0 bases short, with 3 bases between. The DNA of the CDR3 is TGTGCCAGCAGTTTATGGTACTCCTACGAGCAGTACTTC. Its protein is CASSLWYSYEQYF.

This clone was counted a single time. This chain links TRBV7-2 with TRBJ2-3, with 9 bases fitting TRBD2. Germline assignment: CDR1 SGHTA and CDR2 FQGNSA. The CDR3 covers 18 residues. V dropped 3 bases and J dropped 5; count of bases not matched to a gene: 15. The CDR3 region has the DNA TGTGCCAGCAGCTTTCTGGCTAGCGGGGCTCTGCCTCTAGATACGCAGTATTTT. Protein sequence: CASSFLASGALPLDTQYF.

The gene calls are TRBV27 and TRBJ2-7; 9 positions agree with TRBD1. The CDR3 has 13 amino acids. Germline V gene lookup returns CDR1 MNHEY and CDR2 SMNVEV (reference sequence). The CDR3 reads CVIPGTGFYEQYF. CDR3 DNA: TGTGTCATCCCCGGGACAGGGTTCTACGAGCAGTACTTC.

The V call is TRBV19, the J call TRBJ1-2; weak D call: TRBD1 (5 bases). V was shortened by 4 bases and J by 8 bases, with 11 bases between the two germline ends. The germline V gene encodes CDR1 LNHDA and CDR2 SQIVND (reference sequence). This CDR3 comprises 12 residues. CDR3 residues: CASSNGGDGYTF. For the CDR3, the DNA is TGTGCCAGTAGTAATGGAGGGGACGGCTACACCTTC.

The chain has TRBV6-4 and TRBJ2-2, with TRBD1 matching over 8 bases. Looked up from germline, CDR1 is MRHNA and CDR2 is SNTAGT. There are 15 residues in the CDR3. Trimming at V came to 2 bases and at J to 3 bases, leaving 2 bases not matched to a gene. The CDR3 DNA reads as TGTGCCAGCAGTGACCCGGACAGGGACACCGGGGAGCTGTTTTTT. Protein: CASSDPDRDTGELFF.